This T cell receptor beta chain originates from a study of regulatory T cells in long-lasting Graves disease. Study background: Persistent Graves' disease denoted over 5 years of antithyroid drugs plus positive TSH receptor antibodies.

This CDR3 comprises 13 residues. CDR1 and CDR2 from the germline V gene are KGHDR and SFDVKD. The J segment lost 5 bases and the V segment lost 4 bases, leaving 3 bases of the junction unmatched. The time point denotes: persistent/refractory GD, antithyroid drugs over 5 years with positive TRAb. The authors made the TCR library using RNA they extracted from PBMCs. Arm-PCR of CDR3 regions and iRepertoire HTBI primers were used to build TCR beta libraries. TCRdb redid the calling of the multiplex PCR reads with MiXCR, one entry per CDR3 protein. The sample includes about 310,000 distinct CDR3 sequences, 22% of them seen just once.

The specimen comprised peripheral blood mononuclear cells (PBMCs), sampled when the disease was refractory, from a patient treated with antithyroid drugs. The source of this sequence is a female donor with Graves disease. This rearrangement joins TRBV24-1 to TRBJ1-1, with TRBD1 matching 7 bases. This chain's CDR3 is CATSDLDRTEAFF. The CDR3 DNA follows: TGTGCCACCAGTGACCTGGACAGGACTGAAGCTTTCTTT.